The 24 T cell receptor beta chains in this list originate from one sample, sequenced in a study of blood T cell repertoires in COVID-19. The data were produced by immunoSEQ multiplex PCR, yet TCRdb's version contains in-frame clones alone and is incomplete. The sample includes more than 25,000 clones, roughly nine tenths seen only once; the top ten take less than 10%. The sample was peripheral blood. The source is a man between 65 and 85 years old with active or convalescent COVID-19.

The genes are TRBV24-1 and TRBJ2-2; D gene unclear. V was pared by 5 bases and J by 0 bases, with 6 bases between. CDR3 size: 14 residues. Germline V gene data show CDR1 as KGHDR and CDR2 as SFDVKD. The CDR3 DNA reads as TGTGCCACCAGTGCGGGTCCGAACACCGGGGAGCTGTTTTTT. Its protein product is CATSAGPNTGELFF.

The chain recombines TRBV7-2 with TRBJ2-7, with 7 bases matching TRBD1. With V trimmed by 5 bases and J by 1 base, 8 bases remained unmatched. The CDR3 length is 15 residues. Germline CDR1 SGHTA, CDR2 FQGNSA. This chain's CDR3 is CASSATGTASYEQYF. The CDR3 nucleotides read TGTGCCAGCAGCGCCACCGGGACAGCTTCCTACGAGCAGTACTTC.

CDR3 sequence reads: CASSEARPGELFF. Here the CDR3 DNA reads TGTGCCAGCAGTGAAGCGCGGCCCGGGGAGCTGTTTTTT. The chain has TRBV6-1 and TRBJ2-2; no reliable D call. Trimming stripped 0 bases from V and 6 bases from J, with 5 bases between. Germline loops: CDR1 MNHNS, CDR2 SASEGT. The CDR3 loop spans 13 amino acids.

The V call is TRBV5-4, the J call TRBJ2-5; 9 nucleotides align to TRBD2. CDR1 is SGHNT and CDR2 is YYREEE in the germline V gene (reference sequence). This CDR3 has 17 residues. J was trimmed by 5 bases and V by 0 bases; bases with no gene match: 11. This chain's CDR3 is CASSLEGGRGRFETQYF. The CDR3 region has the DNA TGTGCCAGCAGCTTGGAGGGCGGGAGGGGGAGGTTTGAGACCCAGTACTTC.

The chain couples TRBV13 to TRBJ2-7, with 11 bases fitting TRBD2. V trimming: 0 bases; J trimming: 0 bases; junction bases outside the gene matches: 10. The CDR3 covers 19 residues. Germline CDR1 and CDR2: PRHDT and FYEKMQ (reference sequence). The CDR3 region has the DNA TGTGCCAGCAGCTTAGGCATGACTAGCGGGGTCCCCTTCTCCTACGAGCAGTACGTC. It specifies CASSLGMTSGVPFSYEQYV.

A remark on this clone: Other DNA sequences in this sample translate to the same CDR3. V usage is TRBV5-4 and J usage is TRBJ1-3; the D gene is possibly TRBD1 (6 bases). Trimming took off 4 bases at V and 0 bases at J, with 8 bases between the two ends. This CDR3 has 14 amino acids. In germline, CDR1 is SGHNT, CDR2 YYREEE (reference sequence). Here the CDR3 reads CASSPRGSGNTIYF. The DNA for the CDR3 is TGTGCCAGCAGCCCCAGGGGCTCTGGAAACACCATATATTTT. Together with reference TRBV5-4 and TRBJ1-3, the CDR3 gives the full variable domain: ETGVTQSPTHLIKTRGQQVTLRCSSQSGHNTVSWYQQALGQGPQFIFQYYREEENGRGNFPPRFSGLQFPNYSSELNVNALELDDSALYLCASSPRGSGNTIYFGEGSWLTVV.

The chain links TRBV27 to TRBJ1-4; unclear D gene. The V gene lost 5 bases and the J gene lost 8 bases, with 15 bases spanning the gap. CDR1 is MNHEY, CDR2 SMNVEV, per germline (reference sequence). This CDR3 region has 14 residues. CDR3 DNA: TGTGCCAGCAGTCCTACCCGCGATCCCGAAAAACTGTTTTTT. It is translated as CASSPTRDPEKLFF.

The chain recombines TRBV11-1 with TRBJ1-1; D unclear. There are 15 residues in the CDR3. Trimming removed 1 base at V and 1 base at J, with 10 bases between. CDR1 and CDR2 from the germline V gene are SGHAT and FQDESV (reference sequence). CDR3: CASSLGWRGNTEAFF. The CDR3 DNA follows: TGTGCCAGCAGCTTAGGTTGGCGGGGGAACACTGAAGCTTTCTTT.

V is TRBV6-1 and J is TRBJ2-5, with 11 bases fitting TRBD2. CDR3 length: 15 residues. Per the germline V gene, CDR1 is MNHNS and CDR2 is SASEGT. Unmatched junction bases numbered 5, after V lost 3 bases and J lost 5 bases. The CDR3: CASSDGLAGAETQYF. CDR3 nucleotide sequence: TGTGCCAGCAGTGACGGACTAGCGGGTGCGGAGACCCAGTACTTC.

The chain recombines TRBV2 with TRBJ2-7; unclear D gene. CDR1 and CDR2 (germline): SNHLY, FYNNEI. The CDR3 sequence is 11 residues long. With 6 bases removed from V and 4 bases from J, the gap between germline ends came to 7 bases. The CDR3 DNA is TGTGCCAGCAGCTATCTTTACGAGCAGTACGTC. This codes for CASSYLYEQYV.

DNA of the CDR3: TGTGCCAGCAGCTTAAAGCCGCGGCGGGACTCTTCGTTGTTTGGGGCCAAAAACATTCAGTACTTC. Translating it yields CASSLKPRRDSSLFGAKNIQYF. V usage is TRBV7-8 and J usage is TRBJ2-4; TRBD2 is a possible D gene (6 bases). Deletions cut 2 bases from V and 1 base from J, with 30 bases between. The CDR3 consists of 22 residues. Germline V gene data show CDR1 as SGHVS and CDR2 as FQNEAQ.

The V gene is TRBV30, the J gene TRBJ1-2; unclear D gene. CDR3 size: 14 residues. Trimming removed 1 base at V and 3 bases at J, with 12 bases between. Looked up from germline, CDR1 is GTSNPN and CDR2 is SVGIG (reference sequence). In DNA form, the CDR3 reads TGTGCCTGGAGTGCTTTCCAGGCCGACTATGGCTACACCTTC. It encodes CAWSAFQADYGYTF.

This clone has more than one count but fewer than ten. The chain's CDR3 is CASSQTTNSPLHF. In DNA form, the CDR3 reads TGCGCCAGCAGCCAAACAACGAATTCACCCCTCCACTTT. The V and J genes are TRBV5-1 and TRBJ1-6; D gene uncertain. Germline assignment: CDR1 SGHRS and CDR2 YFSETQ. CDR3 length: 13 amino acids. V lost 4 bases and J lost 7, with 9 bases in between.

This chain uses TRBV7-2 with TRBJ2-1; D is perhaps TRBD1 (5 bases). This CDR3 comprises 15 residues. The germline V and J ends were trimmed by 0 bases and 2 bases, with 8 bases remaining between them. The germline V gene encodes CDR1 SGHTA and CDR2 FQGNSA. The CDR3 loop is CASSLAQGTYNEQFF. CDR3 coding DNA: TGTGCCAGCAGCTTAGCTCAGGGTACCTACAATGAGCAGTTCTTC.

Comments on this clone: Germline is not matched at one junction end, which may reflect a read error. The CDR3 reads CAWSAVTGNFRIF. The CDR3 DNA reads TGTGCCTGGAGTGCGGTGACAGGGAATTTCAGGATCTTC. The chain is built from TRBV30 and TRBJ2-1; TRBD1 aligns across 7 bases. CDR1 is GTSNPN and CDR2 is SVGIG in the germline V gene (reference sequence). The CDR3 length is 13 residues.

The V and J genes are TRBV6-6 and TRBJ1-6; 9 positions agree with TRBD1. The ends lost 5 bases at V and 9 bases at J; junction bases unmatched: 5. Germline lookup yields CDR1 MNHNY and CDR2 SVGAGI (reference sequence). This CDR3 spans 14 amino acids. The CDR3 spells CASSRTGVGSPLHF. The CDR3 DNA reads TGTGCCAGCAGTCGGACAGGGGTGGGTTCACCCCTCCACTTT.

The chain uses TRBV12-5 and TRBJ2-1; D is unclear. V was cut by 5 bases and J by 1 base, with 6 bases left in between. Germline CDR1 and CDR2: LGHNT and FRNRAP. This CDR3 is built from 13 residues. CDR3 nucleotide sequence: TGTGCTAGTGGTCGCAGGTCCTACAATGAGCAGTTCTTC. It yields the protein CASGRRSYNEQFF.

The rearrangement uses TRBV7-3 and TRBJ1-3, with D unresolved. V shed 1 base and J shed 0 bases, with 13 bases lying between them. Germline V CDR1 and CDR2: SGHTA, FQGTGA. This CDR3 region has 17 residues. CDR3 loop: CASSLNGPPTSGNTIYF. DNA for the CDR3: TGTGCCAGCAGCTTAAATGGGCCCCCGACCTCTGGAAACACCATATATTTT.

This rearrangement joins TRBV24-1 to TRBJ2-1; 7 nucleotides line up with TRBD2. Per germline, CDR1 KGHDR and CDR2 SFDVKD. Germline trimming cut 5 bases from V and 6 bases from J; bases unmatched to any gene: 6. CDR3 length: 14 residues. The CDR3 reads CATSGAGGGNEQFF. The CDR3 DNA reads TGTGCCACCAGTGGGGCGGGCGGGGGCAATGAGCAGTTCTTC.

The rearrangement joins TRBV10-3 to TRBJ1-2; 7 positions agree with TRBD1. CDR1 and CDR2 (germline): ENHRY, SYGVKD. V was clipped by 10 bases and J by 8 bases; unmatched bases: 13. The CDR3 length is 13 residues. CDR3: CATSRVEGQGYTF. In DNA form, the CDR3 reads TGTGCCACCTCCAGGGTGGAGGGACAGGGCTACACCTTC.

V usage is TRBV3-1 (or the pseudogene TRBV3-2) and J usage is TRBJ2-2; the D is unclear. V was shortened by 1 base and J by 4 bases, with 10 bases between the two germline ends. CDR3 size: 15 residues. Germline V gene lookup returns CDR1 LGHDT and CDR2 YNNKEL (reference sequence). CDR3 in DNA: TGTGCCAGCAGCCAAGTTGGGCCCCTCACCGGGGAGCTGTTTTTT. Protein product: CASSQVGPLTGELFF.

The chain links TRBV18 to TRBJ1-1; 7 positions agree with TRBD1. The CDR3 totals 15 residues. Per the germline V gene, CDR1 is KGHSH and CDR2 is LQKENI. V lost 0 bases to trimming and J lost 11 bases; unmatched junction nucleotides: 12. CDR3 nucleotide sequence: TGTGCCAGCTCACCACCGACAGGGTCCCTATCGCGGGCTTTCTTT. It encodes CASSPPTGSLSRAFF.

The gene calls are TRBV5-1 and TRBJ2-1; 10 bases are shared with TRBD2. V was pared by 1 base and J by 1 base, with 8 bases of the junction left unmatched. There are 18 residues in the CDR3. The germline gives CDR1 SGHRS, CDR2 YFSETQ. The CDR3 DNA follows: TGCGCCAGCAGCTTGTCGAAGGGTAGCGGGGGGTCCTACAATGAGCAGTTCTTC. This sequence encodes CASSLSKGSGGSYNEQFF.

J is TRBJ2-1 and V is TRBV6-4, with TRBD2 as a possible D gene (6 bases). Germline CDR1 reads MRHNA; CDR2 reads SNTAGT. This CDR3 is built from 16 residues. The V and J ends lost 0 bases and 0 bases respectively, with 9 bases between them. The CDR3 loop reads CASSDSLANSYNEQFF. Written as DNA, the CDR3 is TGTGCCAGCAGTGACTCCCTAGCGAACTCCTACAATGAGCAGTTCTTC.